The rows below give T cell receptor beta chains drawn from one sample of a study of cytomegalovirus exposure and HLA in healthy donors. TCRdb's copy holds only in-frame clones and misses some; the assay was immunoSEQ multiplex PCR. The sample lists around 300,000 clones, roughly 70% seen once, with 2% to 2.5% in the top ten. What was sequenced was PBMCs. These receptors came from a female donor in good health and CMV-seronegative. CDR3s include the opening cysteine and the closing phenylalanine or tryptophan. The order of the fields is CDR3 protein, CDR3 DNA, J gene, D gene, clone size, V gene. The D gene is left open where the match is weak. Clone size appears in some rows only: once, few, many, or a class for an expanded clone.

CASSFSGAPQETQYF TGTGCCAGCAGCTTTAGCGGGGCCCCCCAAGAGACCCAGTACTTC TRBJ2-5 TRBD2 - TRBV5-4
CASSLGLGGTRYEQFF TGCGCCAGCAGCTTGGGTCTAGGCGGGACTAGGTATGAGCAGTTCTTC TRBJ2-1 TRBD2 - TRBV5-1
CASSPRTGLNTEAFF TGTGCCAGCAGCCCTAGGACAGGTTTGAACACTGAAGCTTTCTTT TRBJ1-1 TRBD1 - TRBV5-4
CASKGGGTDTQYF TGTGCCAGTAAAGGAGGGGGCACAGATACGCAGTATTTT TRBJ2-3 - - TRBV11-3
CASSIGLDRGRNYGYTF TGTGCCAGTAGTATAGGGTTGGACAGGGGGCGGAACTATGGCTACACCTTC TRBJ1-2 TRBD1 - TRBV19
CASSPYETGHGYTF TGTGCCAGCAGTCCATACGAAACAGGGCACGGCTACACCTTC TRBJ1-2 - - TRBV27
CASSRQGWAGNTIYF TGTGCCAGCAGCCGACAGGGTTGGGCTGGAAACACCATATATTTT TRBJ1-3 TRBD1 - TRBV5-4
CASSFSLAGDEQYF TGTGCCAGCAGCTTCTCACTAGCGGGAGACGAGCAGTACTTC TRBJ2-7 TRBD2 few TRBV5-4
CASSLDGSGIYNEQFF TGTGCCAGCAGCTTAGATGGTAGCGGGATTTACAATGAGCAGTTCTTC TRBJ2-1 TRBD2 - TRBV7-9
CASSQAPGGGGNTEAFF TGTGCCAGCAGCCAAGCCCCAGGGGGCGGTGGGAACACTGAAGCTTTCTTT TRBJ1-1 TRBD1 - TRBV4-2
CSVRRGLAGDLSSYNEQFF TGCAGCGTCAGACGGGGACTAGCGGGCGACCTAAGCTCCTACAATGAGCAGTTCTTC TRBJ2-1 TRBD2 - TRBV29-1
CATSRDRAYGYTF TGTGCCACCAGCAGGGACAGGGCCTATGGCTACACCTTC TRBJ1-2 TRBD1 - TRBV15
CASSPQGVIPEKLFF TGCGCCAGCTCCCCCCAGGGGGTAATCCCCGAAAAACTGTTTTTT TRBJ1-4 TRBD1 - TRBV5-1
CASSQIGLADSYEQYF TGCGCCAGCAGCCAAATCGGACTAGCGGATTCCTACGAGCAGTACTTC TRBJ2-7 TRBD2 few TRBV4-1
CASSLGDRSYEQYF TGTGCCAGCAGCTTAGGGGACAGAAGTTACGAGCAGTACTTC TRBJ2-7 TRBD1 - TRBV11-3
CASSVVAGRHEQFF TGTGCCAGCAGCGTCGTAGCGGGGAGACATGAGCAGTTCTTC TRBJ2-1 TRBD2 - TRBV9
CASSLGGPGGKDTQYF TGTGCCAGCAGCTTGGGGGGCCCGGGAGGTAAAGATACGCAGTATTTT TRBJ2-3 TRBD2 - TRBV5-4
CSVGSRDRVRSEQFF TGCAGCGTTGGCAGTAGGGACAGGGTAAGGAGTGAGCAGTTCTTC TRBJ2-1 TRBD1 - TRBV29-1
CASSIDGRAGEQFF TGTGCCAGTAGTATAGATGGACGGGCGGGTGAGCAGTTCTTC TRBJ2-1 - - TRBV19
CASSLMGAWETQYF TGTGCCAGCAGCTTAATGGGGGCTTGGGAGACCCAGTACTTC TRBJ2-5 - - TRBV7-8
CSVEGRFLTSGRADTQYF TGCAGCGTTGAGGGACGGTTTTTGACTAGCGGGAGGGCAGATACGCAGTATTTT TRBJ2-3 TRBD2 - TRBV29-1
CATSIDGRRGEQYF TGTGCCACCAGCATCGACGGACGCCGGGGCGAGCAGTACTTC TRBJ2-7 - - TRBV15
CASSYPGVYDEQYF TGTGCCAGCAGCTACCCGGGGGTATACGACGAGCAGTACTTC TRBJ2-7 - - TRBV11-2
CASLSPPEGRDGYTF TGTGCCAGCTTATCCCCACCAGAGGGAAGGGATGGCTACACCTTC TRBJ1-2 - - TRBV28
CASSQRNTIYF TGTGCCAGCAGTCAAAGAAACACCATATATTTT TRBJ1-3 - - TRBV6-1
CASSSGASTDTQYF TGTGCCAGCAGTTCAGGGGCGAGCACAGATACGCAGTATTTT TRBJ2-3 - - TRBV6-5
CASSQKSGTAYEQYF TGCGCCAGCAGCCAAAAGAGCGGGACGGCCTACGAGCAGTACTTC TRBJ2-7 TRBD2 - TRBV4-1
CASSLDRAGTGELFF TGCGCCAGCAGTCTCGATAGAGCGGGGACCGGGGAGCTGTTTTTT TRBJ2-2 TRBD2 few TRBV5-1
CATQVNSGNTIYF TGTGCCACCCAGGTTAACTCTGGAAACACCATATATTTT TRBJ1-3 - - TRBV28
CASSEFKLAGPYEQYF TGTGCCAGCAGTGAATTTAAGTTGGCAGGTCCCTACGAGCAGTACTTC TRBJ2-7 - few TRBV6-1
CATSRKGLAVNTGELFF TGTGCCACCAGCAGGAAGGGACTAGCGGTGAACACCGGGGAGCTGTTTTTT TRBJ2-2 TRBD2 - TRBV15
CASRKGGRERETQYF TGTGCCAGTAGGAAAGGTGGGAGGGAGCGGGAGACCCAGTACTTC TRBJ2-5 TRBD2 - TRBV19
CASSGSGANVLTF TGTGCCAGCTCGGGCTCTGGGGCCAACGTCCTGACTTTC TRBJ2-6 - - TRBV7-3
CASSNWQGSHEQYF TGTGCCAGCAGTAACTGGCAGGGTTCCCACGAGCAGTACTTC TRBJ2-7 - - TRBV6-5
CASSYTSGKNIQYF TGTGCCAGCAGTTACACTAGCGGGAAAAACATTCAGTACTTC TRBJ2-4 TRBD2 once TRBV13
CASSLAPSGSTYEQYF TGTGCCAGCAGCTTAGCCCCCAGCGGGAGTACCTACGAGCAGTACTTC TRBJ2-7 TRBD2 - TRBV7-6
CATSRDRGNQPQHF TGTGCCACCAGCCGGGACAGGGGGAATCAGCCCCAGCATTTT TRBJ1-5 TRBD1 - TRBV15
CWGAGGVTGELFF TGTTGGGGGGCAGGGGGCGTCACCGGGGAGCTGTTTTTT TRBJ2-2 TRBD1 - TRBV28
CASSILAGRTGELFF TGTGCCAGTAGTATACTAGCGGGAAGAACCGGGGAGCTGTTTTTT TRBJ2-2 TRBD2 - TRBV19
CASSQYPRFSAPFITPYEQYF TGTGCCAGCAGCCAATATCCCCGTTTTAGCGCGCCGTTTATCACACCCTACGAGCAGTACTTC TRBJ2-7 - - TRBV6-8
CATSRVTGTGELFF TGTGCCACCAGCAGAGTGACAGGTACCGGGGAGCTGTTTTTT TRBJ2-2 - - TRBV15
CASSVIPGGPGNEQFF TGTGCCAGCAGCGTCATCCCGGGAGGCCCAGGGAATGAGCAGTTCTTC TRBJ2-1 TRBD2 few TRBV9
CASSSSYEQYF TGTGCCAGCAGCTCTTCCTACGAGCAGTACTTC TRBJ2-7 - - TRBV5-4
CASSESLAGAYNEQFF TGCGCCAGCAGTGAGTCGTTAGCGGGGGCCTACAATGAGCAGTTCTTC TRBJ2-1 TRBD2 - TRBV10-2
CASSRGDLLGYTF TGTGCCAGTAGTCGTGGGGACTTATTGGGCTACACCTTC TRBJ1-2 - - TRBV19
CASSPGLSNEQFF TGTGCCAGCAGCCCCGGACTCTCCAATGAGCAGTTCTTC TRBJ2-1 - - TRBV7-9
CASSDPGGPREQYF TGTGCCAGCAGCGACCCCGGGGGGCCTCGGGAGCAGTACTTC TRBJ2-7 - - TRBV25-1
CASSSPFYNEQFF TGTGCCAGCAGTTCCCCATTTTACAATGAGCAGTTCTTC TRBJ2-1 - - TRBV28
CAWSPGTSGRRDTQYF TGTGCCTGGAGCCCGGGGACTAGCGGGAGACGAGATACGCAGTATTTT TRBJ2-3 TRBD2 few TRBV30
CSVEGTSGLAEYNEQFF TGCAGCGTTGAAGGCACCTCGGGACTAGCGGAATACAATGAGCAGTTCTTC TRBJ2-1 TRBD2 - TRBV29-1
CASSLGQGEQYF TGCGCCAGCAGCTTGGGACAGGGGGAGCAGTACTTC TRBJ2-5 TRBD1 - TRBV5-1
CSAGSGNTEAFF TGCAGCGCGGGGAGCGGGAACACTGAAGCTTTCTTT TRBJ1-1 - few TRBV29-1
CASSLGLAGIVDTQYF TGTGCCAGCAGCTTAGGACTAGCGGGAATAGTAGATACGCAGTATTTT TRBJ2-3 TRBD2 few TRBV11-3
CASSLGGDSYEQYF TGTGCCAGCAGCTTGGGGGGCGATTCCTACGAGCAGTACTTC TRBJ2-7 - - TRBV5-6
CASSLLAVSDTQYF TGCGCCAGCAGCTTACTAGCGGTCTCTGATACGCAGTATTTT TRBJ2-3 TRBD2 - TRBV5-1
CAIRGQGEQFF TGTGCCATCAGGGGACAGGGGGAGCAGTTCTTC TRBJ2-1 TRBD1 - TRBV10-3